Listed here are 22 T cell receptor beta chains from one sample, sequenced in a study of CD4+ T cells in melanoma. Produced via immunoSEQ multiplex PCR; TCRdb's table is partial and in-frame only. The table has roughly 120,000 clones, around 92% seen once. The material sequenced was peripheral blood. The receptor source for this set is a human donor with melanoma.

CDR3 loop: CASGRASNTEAFF. Here the CDR3 DNA reads TGTGCCAGCGGCAGGGCATCGAACACTGAAGCTTTCTTT. The gene calls are TRBV6-1 and TRBJ1-1; tentative D call: TRBD1 (5 bases). CDR3 length: 13 residues. Trimming took off 8 bases at V and 1 base at J, with 11 bases between the two ends. From germline, CDR1 is MNHNS and CDR2 SASEGT.

The V call is TRBV28, the J call TRBJ1-1, with a tentative D call TRBD1 (5 bases). The germline V and J ends were trimmed by 6 bases and 7 bases, with 12 bases remaining between them. Germline CDR1 is MDHEN and CDR2 is SYDVKM. This CDR3 spans 12 amino acids. The CDR3 loop is CASSTDTGEAFF. CDR3 coding DNA: TGTGCCAGCAGCACGGACACAGGTGAAGCTTTCTTT.

This clone appeared a single time. This chain links TRBV19 with TRBJ1-4; weak D call: TRBD1 (6 bases). Trimming left V 3 bases short and J 7 bases short, with 9 bases between. The CDR3 has 13 residues. Germline CDR1 is LNHDA and CDR2 is SQIVND (reference sequence). CDR3 DNA sequence: TGTGCCAGTAGTATGAACAGGGCTGAAAAACTGTTTTTT. This gives the protein CASSMNRAEKLFF.

The V gene is TRBV7-2, the J gene TRBJ1-1; possibly TRBD1 for D (6 bases). This CDR3 spans 15 amino acids. V shed 1 base and J shed 6 bases, with 15 bases lying between them. Germline CDR1 and CDR2: SGHTA and FQGNSA. The CDR3 loop reads CASSLGPSPGAEAFF. DNA of the CDR3: TGTGCCAGCAGCTTAGGTCCCTCCCCAGGGGCTGAAGCTTTCTTT.

This chain links TRBV7-8 with TRBJ2-5, with 10 bases lining up with TRBD1. Judging by the DNA end, TRBJ2-7 fits better; the J call may be wrong. Germline-derived CDR1 and CDR2 are SGHVS and FQNEAQ. The CDR3 totals 13 residues. The CDR3 DNA follows: TGTGCCAGCAGCCAAGGACAGGGGGTCGAGCAGTACTTC. Its translation: CASSQGQGVEQYF.

The gene calls are TRBV7-2 and TRBJ2-7; D not resolved. Trimming removed 1 base at V and 0 bases at J, with 7 bases between. The CDR3 contains 14 residues. Germline V gene lookup returns CDR1 SGHTA and CDR2 FQGNSA. The CDR3 sequence is CASSLDPSSYEQYF. The CDR3 DNA reads TGTGCCAGCAGCTTAGATCCCAGCTCCTACGAGCAGTACTTC. Full variable domain (rest looked up from reference TRBV7-2 and TRBJ2-7): GAGVSQSPSNKVTEKGKDVELRCDPISGHTALYWYRQSLGQGLEFLIYFQGNSAPDKSGLPSDRFSAERTGGSVSTLTIQRTQQEDSAVYLCASSLDPSSYEQYFGPGTRLTVT.

The CDR3 coding sequence is TGTGCCACCTTCCCGTCCGGGACAGGGCCTGATACGCAGTATTTT. It codes for CATFPSGTGPDTQYF. V is TRBV6-1 and J is TRBJ2-3; 9 bases are a match to TRBD1. Germline CDR1 is MNHNS and CDR2 is SASEGT. V was clipped by 10 bases and J by 6 bases; unmatched bases: 14. The CDR3 has 15 residues.

The chain has TRBV28 and TRBJ1-4; D gene uncertain. Germline CDR1 is MDHEN and CDR2 is SYDVKM. The CDR3 runs to 15 residues. Trimming took 1 base from V and 2 from J, leaving 8 bases between them. CDR3: CASSLFGGTNEKLFF. CDR3 coding DNA: TGTGCCAGCAGTTTATTTGGCGGTACTAATGAAAAACTGTTTTTT.

This clone was seen just once. The chain couples TRBV2 to TRBJ1-6; possibly TRBD1 for D (6 bases). Trimming pared 3 bases from V and 7 bases from J, leaving 19 bases between. Germline lookup yields CDR1 SNHLY and CDR2 FYNNEI. The CDR3 runs 17 residues. DNA for the CDR3: TGTGCCAGCAGTGAGAGAGGCCCAGGGGCCCGGAATTCACCCCTCCACTTT. It encodes CASSERGPGARNSPLHF.

The chain carries TRBV9 and TRBJ2-7, with D perhaps matching TRBD2 (6 bases). The germline V and J ends were trimmed by 2 bases and 5 bases, with 11 bases remaining between them. The CDR3 length is 13 residues. Germline V gene sequence: CDR1 SGDLS, CDR2 YYNGEE. The CDR3 nucleotides read TGTGCCAGCAGCGTGGGCGGGGAGAACGAGCAGTACTTC. Protein product: CASSVGGENEQYF.

This chain uses TRBV15 with TRBJ2-5; D gene uncertain. This CDR3 region has 12 residues. Per the germline V gene, CDR1 is LNHNV and CDR2 is YYDKDF (reference sequence). The V end was cut by 5 bases, the J end by 2 bases, with 6 bases between. This chain's CDR3 is CATSLQQETQYF. The CDR3 DNA reads as TGTGCCACCAGCCTCCAACAAGAGACCCAGTACTTC.

The genes are TRBV5-8 and TRBJ1-4; D is possibly TRBD1 (6 bases). The CDR3 sequence is 15 residues long. The V end lost 6 bases, the J end lost 0 bases, and 12 bases lay between the germline ends. Germline CDR1 reads SGHTS; CDR2 reads YDEGEE. CDR3 coding DNA: TGTGCCAGCAACAGACAGGTGCCAACTAATGAAAAACTGTTTTTT. Encoded protein: CASNRQVPTNEKLFF.

This chain joins TRBV6-5 and TRBJ2-6; D gene ambiguous. Germline V gives CDR1 MNHEY, CDR2 SVGAGI. Trimming left V 5 bases short and J 0 bases short, with 8 bases between. This CDR3 comprises 15 residues. CDR3 sequence (DNA): TGTGCCAGCAGTCGGACCGGCTCTGGGGCCAACGTCCTGACTTTC. Protein: CASSRTGSGANVLTF.

The chain employs TRBV25-1 and TRBJ1-3, with D possibly matching TRBD1 (5 bases). V dropped 7 bases and J dropped 1 base, with 11 bases sitting between them. The CDR3 contains 14 residues. Germline V gene sequence: CDR1 MGHDK, CDR2 SYGVNS. The DNA for the CDR3 is TGTGCCAGCACCGGGGGGGTATCTGGAAACACCATATATTTT. Translated, it gives CASTGGVSGNTIYF.

This sequence joins TRBV19 and TRBJ1-5; D gene unclear. CDR3 length: 15 amino acids. Germline V lookup: CDR1 LNHDA, CDR2 SQIVND (reference sequence). V was trimmed by 1 base and J by 5 bases, leaving 12 bases between them. CDR3 sequence: CASSIVGDSDQPQHF. The CDR3 DNA reads TGTGCCAGTAGTATAGTCGGGGATTCGGATCAGCCCCAGCATTTT.

The V gene is TRBV5-4, the J gene TRBJ1-5, with D tentatively TRBD1 (6 bases). Germline loops: CDR1 SGHNT, CDR2 YYREEE (reference sequence). CDR3 length: 15 residues. V lost 9 bases to trimming and J lost 2 bases, with 18 bases between them. The CDR3 DNA follows: TGTGCCACCACAATCCAGGGGTTAGGCAATCAGCCCCAGCATTTT. It codes for CATTIQGLGNQPQHF.

V is TRBV5-1 and J is TRBJ2-7; the D is unclear. The CDR3 is 16 residues long. Germline V lookup: CDR1 SGHRS, CDR2 YFSETQ. V lost 4 bases and J lost 0, with 17 bases in between. CDR3 sequence (DNA): TGCGCCAGCAGCCGGAAAGAGATATTTAGCTCCTACGAGCAGTACTTC. It is translated as CASSRKEIFSSYEQYF.

This chain uses TRBV2 with TRBJ1-1; 7 bases fit TRBD1. CDR1 is SNHLY and CDR2 is FYNNEI in the germline V gene. Germline trimming cut 6 bases from V and 1 base from J; bases unmatched to any gene: 8. CDR3 length: 15 amino acids. DNA of the CDR3: TGTGCCAGCAGCCCTTTCCGGGACAGGAACACTGAAGCTTTCTTT. This codes for CASSPFRDRNTEAFF. Looking up the rest from reference TRBV2 and TRBJ1-1 gives the full variable domain: EPEVTQTPSHQVTQMGQEVILRCVPISNHLYFYWYRQILGQKVEFLVSFYNNEISEKSEIFDDQFSVERPDGSNFTLKIRSTKLEDSAMYFCASSPFRDRNTEAFFGQGTRLTVV.

J is TRBJ2-1 and V is TRBV12-5; D is uncertain. This CDR3 region has 14 residues. Deletions cut 2 bases from V and 6 bases from J, with 11 bases between. Germline assignment: CDR1 LGHNT and CDR2 FRNRAP. The CDR3 coding sequence is TGTGCTAGTGGTTTGTGGGCAAGACCCAATGAGCAGTTCTTC. Protein: CASGLWARPNEQFF. Based on the CDR3 plus reference TRBV12-5 and TRBJ2-1, the full variable domain is DARVTQTPRHKVTEMGQEVTMRCQPILGHNTVFWYRQTMMQGLELLAYFRNRAPLDDSGMPKDRFSAEMPDATLATLKIQPSEPRDSAVYFCASGLWARPNEQFFGPGTRLTVL.

V usage is TRBV10-3 and J usage is TRBJ2-5; D is possibly TRBD2 (5 bases). V was pared by 1 base and J by 5 bases, with 17 bases between. CDR3 length: 16 residues. CDR1 and CDR2 (germline): ENHRY, SYGVKD. This CDR3 is CAISEYLRGEGETQYF. The CDR3, as DNA: TGTGCCATCAGTGAGTACCTACGGGGAGAAGGGGAGACCCAGTACTTC.

This chain joins TRBV7-8 and TRBJ2-5; D not certain. Germline values: CDR1 SGHVS, CDR2 FQNEAQ. The ends were cut back, 2 bases at V and 5 bases at J, with 3 bases in the middle. The CDR3 runs to 11 residues. CDR3 region: CASSLTETQYF. CDR3 in DNA: TGTGCCAGCAGCTTAACCGAGACCCAGTACTTC.

The chain carries TRBV5-1 and TRBJ1-6, with a weak D call TRBD1 (5 bases). Looked up from germline, CDR1 is SGHRS and CDR2 is YFSETQ. The CDR3 is made up of 15 amino acids. V was cut by 5 bases and J by 8 bases, with 17 bases left in between. CDR3: CASRGEGGVDSPLHF. The CDR3 DNA reads TGCGCCAGCAGGGGTGAGGGAGGGGTTGATTCACCCCTCCACTTT.